The subject of this entry is one TCR beta chain. Original analysis: Nucleated cell number was recorded as an estimate derived from reference gene primer amplification. Here immunoSEQ multiplex PCR was the method, and the copy in TCRdb shows in-frame clones only, minus some. The V and J calls and clone size are taken from that table; D and trimming were inferred from the DNA. Here the sample spans some 90,000 clones, over 85% being singletons. The data derive from a study of blood T cell repertoires in COVID-19. Study context: Material from acute and convalescent COVID-19 was sourced from the United States, Italy and Spain. PBMCs, B-cell-depleted T cells, or T cells provided the cDNA or gDNA that made up the material.

V was pared by 0 bases and J by 2 bases, with 13 bases of the junction left unmatched. The CDR3 consists of 19 residues. The germline gives CDR1 LGHDT, CDR2 YNNKEL (reference sequence). The TCR sequence derives from a man between 50 and 59 years old with acute or convalescent COVID-19. Sequenced sample: peripheral blood. This sequence joins TRBV3-1 (or the pseudogene TRBV3-2) and TRBJ2-3, with 8 bases that match TRBD2. The CDR3: CASSQDLGWIAGITDTQYF. In nucleotides, the CDR3 is TGTGCCAGCAGCCAAGATTTGGGGTGGATAGCGGGGATCACAGATACGCAGTATTTT.